These 25 T cell receptor beta chains share one sample of origin, sequenced in a study of T-cell memory formation after mild COVID-19. TCRdb re-analysed the 5' RACE reads in MiXCR, keeping a single row per CDR3 protein. This table has some 490,000 distinct CDR3 sequences, about 18% appearing once. The sequenced sample consisted of PBMCs or a T cell subset sorted from them (not recorded which). The receptors here all came from an adult woman who had mild COVID-19 (a few samples of this study predate the infection). Cell type and time point are not known.

The V and J genes are TRBV7-6 and TRBJ2-6, with D perhaps matching TRBD2 (6 bases). Germline CDR1 reads SGHVS; CDR2 reads FNYEAQ. V was shortened by 4 bases and J by 8 bases, with 21 bases between the two germline ends. The CDR3 totals 17 residues. The CDR3 DNA sequence: TGTGCCAGCAGCTCCATGGGGGGTCCCGGCTCTTCCAACGTCCTGACTTTC. This encodes CASSSMGGPGSSNVLTF. The entire variable domain, with the rest obtained from reference TRBV7-6 and TRBJ2-6, is as follows: GAGVSQSPRYKVTKRGQDVALRCDPISGHVSLYWYRQALGQGPEFLTYFNYEAQQDKSGLPNDRFSAERPEGSISTLTIQRTEQRDSAMYRCASSSMGGPGSSNVLTFGAGSRLTVL.

This sequence joins TRBV7-2 and TRBJ2-4; D is possibly TRBD1 (6 bases). Trimming shortened V by 5 bases and J by 7 bases, and 12 bases separated the two germline ends. This CDR3 has 13 amino acids. Germline CDR1 reads SGHTA; CDR2 reads FQGNSA. CDR3 sequence reads: CASSRGTPNIQYF. Written as DNA, the CDR3 is TGTGCCAGCAGCAGGGGGACACCCAACATTCAGTACTTC.

The V and J genes are TRBV7-2 and TRBJ2-7, with 15 bases identical to TRBD2. The CDR3 is 15 residues long. The trim removed 1 base at V and 9 bases at J, leaving 4 bases unmatched. The V gene's germline CDR1 is SGHTA and CDR2 FQGNSA. The DNA of the CDR3 is TGTGCCAGCAGCTTAGGAGGGACTAGCGGGAGGCCGCAGTACTTC. Translating it yields CASSLGGTSGRPQYF.

This clonotype turned up a few times. V is TRBV12-3 or TRBV12-4 and J is TRBJ1-1, with 8 bases aligning to TRBD1. The CDR3 covers 14 residues. The V segment lost 7 bases and the J segment 0 bases; nucleotides outside the gene matches: 4. The CDR3 loop reads CASIRDRMNTEAFF. In DNA, the CDR3 is TGTGCCAGCATCCGGGACAGGATGAACACTGAAGCTTTCTTT.

This clonotype has only a few counts. The chain has TRBV15 and TRBJ2-6; 7 bases are a match to TRBD1. The CDR3 totals 18 residues. Unmatched junction bases numbered 9, after V lost 0 bases and J lost 4 bases. Germline CDR1 is LNHNV and CDR2 is YYDKDF (reference sequence). DNA of the CDR3: TGTGCCACCAGCAGAGAGAGGGGACAGATCGGAGGGGCCAACGTCCTGACTTTC. Protein product: CATSRERGQIGGANVLTF.

As DNA, the CDR3 is TGCAGTGCTACCCGGGACAGGACGAACACTGAAGCTTTCTTT. As protein: CSATRDRTNTEAFF. The chain combines TRBV20-1 with TRBJ1-1, with 8 positions matching TRBD1. The germline V gene encodes CDR1 DFQATT and CDR2 SNEGSKA (reference sequence). The trim removed 4 bases at V and 1 base at J, leaving 5 bases unmatched. CDR3 size: 14 residues.

This clonotype showed up many times. The genes are TRBV5-1 and TRBJ2-1; TRBD2 matches at 9 bases. The CDR3 length is 14 residues. Germline V CDR1 and CDR2: SGHRS, YFSETQ. The junction had 7 bases not matched to a gene; V was cut back by 4 bases and J by 8 bases. This chain's CDR3 is CASSRAGGGDEQFF. The DNA of the CDR3 is TGCGCCAGCAGCCGAGCGGGGGGCGGCGATGAGCAGTTCTTC.

In its sample, this clonotype was seen a few times. The chain uses TRBV19 and TRBJ2-2, with 9 bases lining up with TRBD1. The CDR3 extends over 15 amino acids. The junction had 7 bases not matched to a gene; V was cut back by 6 bases and J by 5 bases. Germline V gene lookup returns CDR1 LNHDA and CDR2 SQIVND (reference sequence). In DNA, the CDR3 is TGTGCCAGTAGAGCCTGGGACAGGGATACCGGGGAGCTGTTTTTT. Protein product: CASRAWDRDTGELFF.

The chain is built from TRBV5-1 and TRBJ1-2, with D maybe TRBD1 (6 bases). The germline V gene encodes CDR1 SGHRS and CDR2 YFSETQ. The V gene lost 4 bases and the J gene lost 10 bases, with 14 bases spanning the gap. This CDR3 spans 12 amino acids. CDR3 in DNA: TGCGCCAGCAGCGGGACAACTGCCATCTACACCTTC. This sequence encodes CASSGTTAIYTF. Combining the CDR3 with reference TRBV5-1 and TRBJ1-2 gives the whole variable domain KAGVTQTPRYLIKTRGQQVTLSCSPISGHRSVSWYQQTPGQGLQFLFEYFSETQRNKGNFPGRFSGRQFSNSRSEMNVSTLELGDSALYLCASSGTTAIYTFGSGTRLTVV.

V and J are TRBV7-2 and TRBJ2-1, with 11 bases fitting TRBD2. This CDR3 has 15 amino acids. J was trimmed by 2 bases and V by 5 bases; bases with no gene match: 2. Germline values: CDR1 SGHTA, CDR2 FQGNSA. This chain's CDR3 is CASSTSGSPYNEQFF. The CDR3 coding sequence is TGTGCCAGCAGCACTAGCGGGAGCCCCTACAATGAGCAGTTCTTC.

This clonotype showed up just a few times. V gene TRBV7-8 combines with J gene TRBJ2-5; D is undetermined. The CDR3 covers 14 residues. Looked up from germline, CDR1 is SGHVS and CDR2 is FQNEAQ. Trimming took 7 bases from V and 5 from J, leaving 17 bases between them. In nucleotides, the CDR3 is TGTGCCAGCAAAAACGGAGTTAGATGGGAGACCCAGTACTTC. Protein sequence: CASKNGVRWETQYF.

This clonotype was counted a few times. The J gene is TRBJ2-3, the V gene TRBV5-5; D is unclear. V gave up 4 bases and J gave up 6 bases, with 18 bases separating them. The CDR3 has 15 amino acids. Looked up from germline, CDR1 is SGHKS and CDR2 is YYEKEE (reference sequence). This CDR3 is CASSLKQPTIDTQYF. CDR3 coding DNA: TGTGCCAGCAGCCTGAAGCAGCCTACCATCGATACGCAGTATTTT.

The table lists this clonotype with many counts. This chain joins TRBV20-1 and TRBJ2-5; the D gene is possibly TRBD2 (6 bases). The CDR3 runs 12 residues. Germline V gives CDR1 DFQATT, CDR2 SNEGSKA (reference sequence). Trimming shortened V by 6 bases and J by 3 bases, and 11 bases separated the two germline ends. The CDR3 sequence is CSAPRGKETQYF. CDR3 nucleotides: TGCAGTGCGCCACGGGGGAAAGAGACCCAGTACTTC.

This chain links TRBV2 with TRBJ2-7; 9 nucleotides line up with TRBD1. The CDR3 consists of 15 residues. V dropped 6 bases and J dropped 0; count of bases not matched to a gene: 6. Per germline, CDR1 SNHLY and CDR2 FYNNEI. The CDR3 DNA follows: TGTGCCAGCAGGGCCGGGACAGGGAGCTCCTACGAGCAGTACTTC. It is translated as CASRAGTGSSYEQYF.

This clonotype has more than one count but fewer than ten. The rearrangement joins TRBV2 to TRBJ2-2; 8 bases are shared with TRBD2. There are 17 residues in the CDR3. V shed 6 bases and J 2 bases; nucleotides not matched to a gene: 11. From germline, CDR1 is SNHLY and CDR2 FYNNEI. The CDR3 coding sequence is TGTGCCAGCAGACCCCGCGGGGGGACCGTAAACACCGGGGAGCTGTTTTTT. Its protein is CASRPRGGTVNTGELFF.

This clonotype was counted a few times. The genes are TRBV27 and TRBJ2-7; TRBD1 or TRBD2 may be the D gene (5 bases each). Deletions cut 8 bases from V and 3 bases from J, with 20 bases between. Germline V gene lookup returns CDR1 MNHEY and CDR2 SMNVEV (reference sequence). CDR3 length: 15 amino acids. CDR3 bases: TGTGCCAGCCGAGTTTCGGGCCGGGGCATCTACGAGCAGTACTTC. The encoded protein is CASRVSGRGIYEQYF.

This clonotype was detected a few times. The CDR3 here is CASSFAPPVTDTQYF. DNA for the CDR3: TGTGCCAGCAGTTTCGCCCCCCCGGTCACAGATACGCAGTATTTT. This chain joins TRBV28 and TRBJ2-3; D remains unclear. The CDR3 spans 15 residues. V was pared by 3 bases and J by 2 bases, with 12 bases between. Germline V gene sequence: CDR1 MDHEN, CDR2 SYDVKM. The variable domain in full, completed from reference TRBV28 and TRBJ2-3, reads DVKVTQSSRYLVKRTGEKVFLECVQDMDHENMFWYRQDPGLGLRLIYFSYDVKMKEKGDIPEGYSVSREKKERFSLILESASTNQTSMYLCASSFAPPVTDTQYFGPGTRLTVL.

This clonotype occurred many times. The CDR3 loop reads CASSLWGSVNTEAFF. The CDR3 DNA is TGTGCCAGCAGCTTATGGGGTAGCGTGAACACTGAAGCTTTCTTT. This chain uses TRBV7-2 with TRBJ1-1; D not certain. V was shortened by 2 bases and J by 0 bases, with 10 bases between the two germline ends. This CDR3 region has 15 residues. The germline CDR1 and CDR2 sequences are SGHTA and FQGNSA.

This clonotype came up many times. This chain uses TRBV9 with TRBJ2-2, with D maybe TRBD2 (6 bases). CDR1 and CDR2 (germline): SGDLS, YYNGEE. Trimming pared 5 bases from V and 6 bases from J, leaving 11 bases between. There are 13 residues in the CDR3. As DNA, the CDR3 is TGTGCCAGCAGTGTGGGAGGTGCCGGGGAGCTGTTTTTT. It specifies CASSVGGAGELFF.

The chain is built from TRBV24-1 and TRBJ1-5; tentatively, D is TRBD1 (5 bases). The CDR3 has 12 residues. Between the trimmed V and J ends, which lost 5 bases and 8 bases, there was a span of 9 bases. Germline V gene lookup returns CDR1 KGHDR and CDR2 SFDVKD. The CDR3 DNA follows: TGTGCCACCAGTGCGCGGGGGGAGCCCCAGCATTTT. Amino acid sequence: CATSARGEPQHF.

This clonotype was recorded at least ten times. The rearrangement joins TRBV7-9 to TRBJ2-5; D may be TRBD2 (5 bases). V was trimmed by 8 bases and J by 2 bases, leaving 12 bases between them. CDR1 SEHNR and CDR2 FQNEAQ come from the germline V gene (reference sequence). There are 13 residues in the CDR3. The CDR3 loop reads CASSPGIQETQYF. CDR3 bases: TGTGCCAGCTCTCCCGGGATTCAAGAGACCCAGTACTTC.

The genes are TRBV6-5 and TRBJ2-7; D may be TRBD2 (5 bases). The CDR3 is 15 amino acids. CDR1 and CDR2 from the germline V gene are MNHEY and SVGAGI. V shed 6 bases and J shed 0 bases, with 15 bases lying between them. This chain's CDR3 is CASSYGEELSYEQYF. Written as DNA, the CDR3 is TGTGCCAGCAGCTACGGGGAAGAGCTCTCCTACGAGCAGTACTTC.

This clonotype was counted a few times. The chain uses TRBV24-1 and TRBJ2-1; the match to TRBD2 covers 9 bases. CDR3 length: 16 residues. Germline trimming cut 5 bases from V and 3 bases from J; bases unmatched to any gene: 7. Germline lookup yields CDR1 KGHDR and CDR2 SFDVKD. The DNA of the CDR3 is TGTGCCACCAGTGCTCATAGCGGGAGTATCTACAATGAGCAGTTCTTC. This translates into CATSAHSGSIYNEQFF.

The sample holds a few counts of this clonotype. This chain joins TRBV21-1 and TRBJ1-1; the D segment call TRBD1 is taken from the table without a DNA check. TRBV21-1 is a pseudogene locus. This CDR3 comprises 17 residues. The CDR3 DNA follows: TGTGCCAGCAGCAAGCAAGGGACAGGGGATTTTGACACTGAAGCTTTCTTT. Translation gives CASSKQGTGDFDTEAFF.

The sample holds a few counts of this clonotype. The genes are TRBV6-1 and TRBJ2-7; D is unclear. The ends were cut back, 2 bases at V and 3 bases at J, with 11 bases in the middle. CDR1 and CDR2 (germline): MNHNS, SASEGT. CDR3 length equals 14 residues. CDR3 sequence reads: CASSEWTSGYEQYF. Here the CDR3 DNA reads TGTGCCAGCAGTGAATGGACGTCGGGCTACGAGCAGTACTTC.